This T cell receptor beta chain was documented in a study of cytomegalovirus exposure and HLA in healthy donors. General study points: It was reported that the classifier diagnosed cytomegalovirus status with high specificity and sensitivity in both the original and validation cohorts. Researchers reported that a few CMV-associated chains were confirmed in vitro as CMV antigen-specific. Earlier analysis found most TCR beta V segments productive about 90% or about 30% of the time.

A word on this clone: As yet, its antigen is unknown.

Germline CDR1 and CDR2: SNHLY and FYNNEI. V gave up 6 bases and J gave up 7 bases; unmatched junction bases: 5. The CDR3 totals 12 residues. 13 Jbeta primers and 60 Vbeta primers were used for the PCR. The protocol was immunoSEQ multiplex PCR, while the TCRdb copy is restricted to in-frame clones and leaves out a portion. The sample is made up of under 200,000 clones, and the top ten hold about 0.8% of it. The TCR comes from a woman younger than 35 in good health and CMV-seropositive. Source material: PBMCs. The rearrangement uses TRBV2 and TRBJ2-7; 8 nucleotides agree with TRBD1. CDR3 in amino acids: CASRDRAREQYF. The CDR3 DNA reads TGTGCCAGCAGGGACAGGGCGCGGGAGCAGTACTTC.